This T cell receptor (beta chain) stems from a study of shared clonotypes between healthy human individuals. Looking at the study overall: Each donor's CD4 naive and CD4 memory cells filled three plates apiece, CD8 naive two, and CD8 memory one.

Adults of Caucasian background living in Nashville, Tennessee made up all donors. It was at deep level that the assay was run. Sorted-subset replicate PCR reactions contained 200 to 250 ng DNA, corresponding to tens of thousands of T cell genomes. Method: immunoSEQ multiplex PCR; TCRdb's copy keeps in-frame clones and lacks some. The data hold 150,000 to 200,000 clones, with 90% to 95% observed a single time. The receptor's source is a woman aged 30 to 39 in good health. The sequencing input was naive CD4+ T cells sorted from blood. Regarding subset: CD45RA+ positively selected.

The CDR3 DNA follows: TGTGCCAGCAGTGAACAGGGGGCCTATGAGCAGTTCTTC. Translating gives CASSEQGAYEQFF. The J gene is TRBJ2-1, the V gene TRBV2; 8 bases are shared with TRBD1. Germline CDR1 and CDR2: SNHLY and FYNNEI. The CDR3 spans 13 residues. V shed 2 bases and J 8 bases; nucleotides not matched to a gene: 2.